The sequence of this T cell receptor (beta chain) was determined in a study of T cell responses to AZD1222 COVID-19 vaccine. Overall study: The study pooled second doses at about 4 or about 12 weeks.

Study findings and constraints: Epitopes outside B.1.351 and B.1.1.7 mutated regions reportedly drew nearly half of spike TCRs. The donors showed a predominance of white British ancestry and of females, with possible underestimation of clonal diversity. Seropositive status at baseline applied to only a handful of AZD1222 recipients.

The CDR3 extends over 15 amino acids. The germline V gene encodes CDR1 SGHTA and CDR2 FQGNSA. With V trimmed by 3 bases and J by 6 bases, 5 bases remained unmatched. Generated by immunoSEQ multiplex PCR, the TCRdb table keeps only in-frame clones and is missing some. The data contain more than 95,000 clones, about 89% of them singletons. About this clone: Its specificity is unknown.

This TCR was sampled from an adult in good health. The chain carries TRBV7-2 and TRBJ1-5; 10 bases are a match to TRBD1. This specimen consisted of peripheral blood, obtained on day 0 of AZD1222 vaccination. The DNA for the CDR3 is TGTGCCAGCAGCTTCCGACAGGGGGCGAGTCAGCCCCAGCATTTT. It yields the protein CASSFRQGASQPQHF.